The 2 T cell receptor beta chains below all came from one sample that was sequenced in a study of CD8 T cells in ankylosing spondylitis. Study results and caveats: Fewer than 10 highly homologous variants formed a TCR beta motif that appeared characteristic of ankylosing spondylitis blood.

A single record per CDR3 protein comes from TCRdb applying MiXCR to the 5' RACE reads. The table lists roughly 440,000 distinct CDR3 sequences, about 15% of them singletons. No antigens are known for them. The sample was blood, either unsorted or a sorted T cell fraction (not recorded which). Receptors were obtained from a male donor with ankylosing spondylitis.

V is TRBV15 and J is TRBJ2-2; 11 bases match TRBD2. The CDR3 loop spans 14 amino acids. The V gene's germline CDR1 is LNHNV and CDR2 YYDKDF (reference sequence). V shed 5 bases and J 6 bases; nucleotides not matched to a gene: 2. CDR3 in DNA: TGTGCCACCAGCCTAGCGGGAGGTTCCGGGGAGCTGTTTTTT. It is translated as CATSLAGGSGELFF.

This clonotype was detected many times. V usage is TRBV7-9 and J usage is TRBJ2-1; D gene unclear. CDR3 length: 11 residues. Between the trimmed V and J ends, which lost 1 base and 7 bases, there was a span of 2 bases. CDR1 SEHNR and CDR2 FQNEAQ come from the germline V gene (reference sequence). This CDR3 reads CASSLVNEQFF. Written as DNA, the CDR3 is TGTGCCAGCAGCTTAGTGAATGAGCAGTTCTTC.